Reported below is one TCR beta chain. Its cognate antigen is unknown. This sample stems from a study of cytomegalovirus exposure and HLA in healthy donors. Findings of the study overall: The investigators catalogued 150 to 200 TCR beta chains as cytomegalovirus-associated.

The length of the CDR3 is 13 residues. The germline CDR1 and CDR2 sequences are SGHRS and YFSETQ. V dropped 7 bases and J dropped 0; count of bases not matched to a gene: 3. TCRdb's copy holds only in-frame clones and misses some; the assay was immunoSEQ multiplex PCR. The data hold about 130,000 clones, with roughly nine tenths observed a single time. The sample comprised PBMCs. The chain recombines TRBV5-1 with TRBJ2-7; 8 bases fit TRBD1. This TCR derives from a woman younger than 30 in good health and CMV-seropositive. DNA for the CDR3: TGCGCCAGCCGGGACAGGTCCTCCTACGAGCAGTACTTC. It is translated as CASRDRSSYEQYF.